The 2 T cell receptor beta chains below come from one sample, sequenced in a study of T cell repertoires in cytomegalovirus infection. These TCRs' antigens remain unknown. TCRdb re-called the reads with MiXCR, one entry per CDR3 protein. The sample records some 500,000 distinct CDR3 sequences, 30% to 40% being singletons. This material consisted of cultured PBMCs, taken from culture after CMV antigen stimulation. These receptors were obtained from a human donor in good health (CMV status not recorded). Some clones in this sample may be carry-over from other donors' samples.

The CDR3 loop reads CASALRPNTGELFF. CDR3 bases: TGTGCCAGCGCCCTCCGGCCGAACACCGGGGAGCTGTTTTTT. The chain couples TRBV11-1 to TRBJ2-2; D gene unclear. V lost 8 bases and J 0 bases, leaving 10 bases between the germline ends. CDR3 length equals 14 residues. Germline V gene sequence: CDR1 SGHAT, CDR2 FQDESV (reference sequence).

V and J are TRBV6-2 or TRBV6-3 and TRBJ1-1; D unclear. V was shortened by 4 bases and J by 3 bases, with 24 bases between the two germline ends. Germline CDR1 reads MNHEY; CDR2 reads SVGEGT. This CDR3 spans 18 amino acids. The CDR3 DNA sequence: TGTGCCAGCAGTTTCAGACAAGGAAGACTTAAACCCTACACTGAAGCTTTCTTT. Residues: CASSFRQGRLKPYTEAFF.